A single sample is the source of the 12 T cell receptor beta chains below, sequenced in a study of identical twins (TCRdb year 2016). The library was built by means of 5' RACE. Sequencing took place on an Illumina HiSeq 2000. TCRdb reprocessing: public reads trimmed at Q25 with fastp, clones called with MiXCR, in-frame beta chains kept. Every CDR3 protein is listed once, alongside the most common genes and DNA of its rows. In this sample the table shows about 890,000 distinct CDR3 sequences, more than 9% of which occur a single time. The ten largest clones capture about 1.6% of the sample. These same records also appear under a second study, on yellow fever vaccine responses in identical twins.

The material sequenced was PBMCs. The receptors come from a woman younger than 30 in good health.

The chain employs TRBV11-2 and TRBJ1-1; D not resolved. The V end was cut by 11 bases, the J end by 3 bases, with 19 bases between. From germline, CDR1 is SGHAT and CDR2 FQNNGV. The CDR3 loop spans 14 amino acids. CDR3 DNA: TGTGCCTCCCGAGAGTGGGGTGAGGACACTGAAGCTTTCTTT. This codes for CASREWGEDTEAFF.

The chain links TRBV9 to TRBJ2-2; D is ambiguous. Germline CDR1 and CDR2: SGDLS and YYNGEE. V lost 4 bases and J lost 5, with 9 bases in between. This CDR3 contains 13 residues. CDR3 sequence: CASSIEATGELFF. The CDR3 DNA reads as TGTGCCAGCAGCATAGAGGCGACCGGGGAGCTGTTTTTT.

Here the CDR3 DNA reads TGTGCCAGCAGTCCCCTGGCTAGCGTGAACACCGGGGAGCTGTTTTTT. Protein product: CASSPLASVNTGELFF. The chain links TRBV7-6 to TRBJ2-2; perhaps TRBD2 as D (6 bases). CDR3 size: 16 residues. V was cut by 6 bases and J by 1 base, with 15 bases left in between. CDR1 is SGHVS, CDR2 FNYEAQ, per germline. The complete variable domain, with remaining parts taken from reference TRBV7-6 and TRBJ2-2, reads GAGVSQSPRYKVTKRGQDVALRCDPISGHVSLYWYRQALGQGPEFLTYFNYEAQQDKSGLPNDRFSAERPEGSISTLTIQRTEQRDSAMYRCASSPLASVNTGELFFGEGSRLTVL.

This clonotype showed up many times. The CDR3 spells CASSLAPTWKTEAFF. The CDR3, as DNA: TGTGCCAGCAGCTTAGCCCCGACATGGAAAACTGAAGCTTTCTTT. This chain connects TRBV7-9 to TRBJ1-1; D is uncertain. The CDR3 has 15 residues. V lost 0 bases and J lost 5, with 13 bases in between. Germline lookup yields CDR1 SEHNR and CDR2 FQNEAQ (reference sequence). Variable domain in full (rest from reference TRBV7-9 and TRBJ1-1): DTGVSQNPRHKITKRGQNVTFRCDPISEHNRLYWYRQTLGQGPEFLTYFQNEAQLEKSRLLSDRFSAERPKGSFSTLEIQRTEQGDSAMYLCASSLAPTWKTEAFFGQGTRLTVV.

This clonotype was detected a few times. The CDR3 nucleotides are TGTGCCAGCAGCTATATTACCGGGACGTCGTACGAGCAGTACTTC. It encodes CASSYITGTSYEQYF. This chain connects TRBV7-8 to TRBJ2-7; D assignment may be TRBD1 or TRBD2 (5 bases each). The CDR3 is 15 residues long. Germline V lookup: CDR1 SGHVS, CDR2 FQNEAQ. Trimming took off 4 bases at V and 4 bases at J, with 17 bases between the two ends.

This clonotype was picked up a small number of times. This chain links TRBV3-1 with TRBJ1-1; tentative D call: TRBD1 (5 bases). The CDR3 totals 15 residues. V was cut by 2 bases and J by 1 base, with 11 bases left in between. In germline, CDR1 is LGHDT, CDR2 YNNKEL (reference sequence). CDR3 sequence: CASSQTGDWNTEAFF. CDR3 coding DNA: TGTGCCAGCAGCCAAACGGGGGATTGGAACACTGAAGCTTTCTTT.

The gene calls are TRBV6-1 and TRBJ1-2; D might be TRBD1 (5 bases). The germline V and J ends were trimmed by 6 bases and 4 bases, with 15 bases remaining between them. Germline V gene data show CDR1 as MNHNS and CDR2 as SASEGT. This CDR3 spans 14 amino acids. The CDR3 DNA is TGTGCCAGCAGACTAACTGGGGCTTTCTATGGCTACACCTTC. Its translation: CASRLTGAFYGYTF.

This clonotype was seen a few times. The chain links TRBV5-1 to TRBJ2-1; D call uncertain. V was trimmed by 6 bases and J by 7 bases, leaving 17 bases between them. The CDR3 is 14 amino acids. The V gene's germline CDR1 is SGHRS and CDR2 YFSETQ. CDR3 residues: CASTFADRANEQFF. Written as DNA, the CDR3 is TGCGCCAGCACCTTCGCGGACCGCGCGAATGAGCAGTTCTTC.

The chain joins TRBV6-5 to TRBJ2-3; D is uncertain. Germline V gives CDR1 MNHEY, CDR2 SVGAGI. The CDR3 has 13 amino acids. Trimming took off 3 bases at V and 1 base at J, with 5 bases between the two ends. The CDR3 nucleotides are TGTGCCAGCAGTTATGACGGCACAGATACGCAGTATTTT. Protein sequence: CASSYDGTDTQYF.

This clonotype was seen many times. The chain combines TRBV4-1 with TRBJ2-2; D is perhaps TRBD2 (5 bases). V lost 2 bases, J lost 6 bases, and 13 bases lay in between. Looked up from germline, CDR1 is MGHRA and CDR2 is YSYEKL. The CDR3 spans 15 residues. The DNA of the CDR3 is TGCGCCAGCAGCCAACAAATCGGGGTCGCCGGGGAGCTGTTTTTT. Translating it yields CASSQQIGVAGELFF.

The chain combines TRBV20-1 with TRBJ2-7; a possible D gene is TRBD2 (6 bases). V shed 6 bases and J shed 3 bases, with 15 bases lying between them. The CDR3 loop spans 13 amino acids. Germline values: CDR1 DFQATT, CDR2 SNEGSKA (reference sequence). CDR3 amino acids: CSAPRRGSYEQYV. For the CDR3, the DNA is TGCAGTGCCCCAAGGAGGGGTAGCTACGAGCAGTACGTC.

CDR3 protein: CASSYSSTVEEYF. CDR3 bases: TGTGCCAGCAGTTACTCATCGACGGTAGAAGAGTATTTT. This chain uses TRBV6-5 with TRBJ2-3; no clear D gene. This CDR3 spans 13 amino acids. Germline assignment: CDR1 MNHEY and CDR2 SVGAGI. With 0 bases removed from V and 13 bases from J, the gap between germline ends came to 14 bases.